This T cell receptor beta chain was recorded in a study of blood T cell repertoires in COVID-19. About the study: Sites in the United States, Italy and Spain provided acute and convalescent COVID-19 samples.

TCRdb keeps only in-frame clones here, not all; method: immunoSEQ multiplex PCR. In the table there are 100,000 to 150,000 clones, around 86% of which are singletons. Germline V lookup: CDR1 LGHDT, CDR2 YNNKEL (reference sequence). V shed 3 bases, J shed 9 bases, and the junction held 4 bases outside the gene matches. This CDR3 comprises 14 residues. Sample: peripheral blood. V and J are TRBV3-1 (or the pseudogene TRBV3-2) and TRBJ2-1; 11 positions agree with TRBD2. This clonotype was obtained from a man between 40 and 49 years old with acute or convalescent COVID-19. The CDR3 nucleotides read TGTGCCAGCAGCCACACTAGCGGGAGAATTGAGCAGTTCTTC. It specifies CASSHTSGRIEQFF.